This TCR beta chain originates from a study of long-term antiretroviral therapy in people with HIV (dated by TCRdb to between 2021 and 2022). Describing the broader study: The earliest samples were collected approximately a decade before the 2015 WHO recommendation for immediate ART, a period when ART was typically delayed until CD4 counts fell. Whether ART initiation and durable HIV suppression were associated with changes in peripheral blood TRB repertoire composition and diversity was tested in a retrospective serial study. A total of 192 cryopreserved PBMC samples were contributed to the cohort by 30 adults with confirmed HIV infection, with samples collected serially over a mean of approximately six years (range 1-12). Among the approximately 30 participants with HIV, eleven to twelve were female. Test extractions of a monoclonal T-cell line alongside approximately 36 polyclonal samples showed no cross-contamination during QIAcube processing.

A remark on this clone: The specificity of this receptor is unknown. No per-base quality is available; no much larger clone lies one base away.

To be included, a participant needed at least one PBMC sample from before ART initiation plus at least two post-ART samples. All participants with HIV were treated in the United States of America. Before DNA extraction, cryopreserved samples containing roughly 0.9-11 million PBMC were thawed and washed. At the time of the earliest PBMC sample, participants with HIV were aged between roughly 20 and 60 years. Per participant, PBMC samples came from 1-4 timepoints prior to ART initiation and 2-8 timepoints following ART initiation, for a median of 7 samples. Serial HIV viral load, CD4+ T-cell count, ART history and demographic data were obtained for every participant. Using a Qiagen kit on a QIAcube, genomic DNA was extracted from unsorted PBMC, with samples processed in batches of 12. The paper's findings and limits, for the study overall: Expanded TRB clones identified before ART initiation dominated the repertoire across all time points, though the dominance fluctuated and decreased in many PLHIV after ART. Inferences about post-ART repertoire changes were limited because no data were available on ART adherence, viral resistance or therapy changes. Because PBMC availability was limited, only the TCR beta chain was sequenced, with no alpha chain pairing. Samples dated from the mid-2000s to the late 2010s, and the ART regimens used may be less effective than current ones. CDR3 length ranges in HIV repertoires were narrower than in controls, and network structure suggested an antigen-experienced repertoire with only a slight naive shift after ART. Because cell numbers in pre-ART samples were limited, unsorted PBMC were profiled instead of sorted CD4+ and CD8+ T cells. Starting ART was linked to a significant rise in TRB diversity, yet even with long-term ART the diversity remained significantly lower than in transplant donor controls.

The immunoSEQ hsTCRB v3.0 assay was used at survey level resolution for TRB variable region sequencing. TRB sequencing targeted a depth of 40,000-50,000 T-cell genomes per sample. Pooled TRB libraries were sequenced on an Illumina MiSeq with a v3 150-cycle kit. Per the original workflow: Repertoire analysis was performed in R inside a reproducible Nextflow workflow that covered QC, data transformation and analysis. Custom analyses were implemented in LymphoSeq2, an R package for AIRR-Seq data exploration. After excluding a handful of samples that yielded fewer than 5000 total TRB sequences, 150 to 200 HIV repertoires remained for analysis. Among the 180 to 200 HIV repertoires that were kept, some 60 were collected before ART initiation and around 130 were collected after ART initiation. Repertoires were downsampled to 5000 TRB nucleotide sequences, and summary statistics were averaged over 100 downsampling iterations. Only TRB sequences with CDR3 regions of at least seven amino acids were retained for analysis. A Shannon entropy-derived clonality score and the Gini coefficient were used to measure diversity. Repertoire networks linked the top 5000 CDR3 amino acid sequences whenever two sequences differed by an edit distance of one. For TRB CDR3 amino acid sequences, antigen specificity groups and MHC restriction were predicted with GLIPH2. To flag known CMV, EBV, HIV or tissue antigen associations, CDR3 amino acid sequences were matched against VDJdb and McPAS-TCR. Pre-ART, post-ART and control groups were compared with Wilcoxon signed-rank tests and Holm-Bonferroni correction. TCRdb took this table from immuneACCESS and kept in-frame rearrangements with V and J called. Such tables lack part of the clones; where checked against another copy, unresolved V genes explain under half of the gap, and the rest is unexplained. For V, J and clone size, that table is used; D and trimming come from the DNA. This sample is represented by tens of thousands of clones; roughly 88% of them were singletons. The ten largest clones add up to 7% to 9% of the sample.

From a lookup of the germline V gene, CDR1 and CDR2 are ENHRY and SYGVKD. The CDR3 contains 17 residues, cysteine and phenylalanine counted. Of all the DNA, just the CDR3 is kept, 51 bases in frame from base 1. V is clipped by 3 bases and J by 10 bases, and the sequence between their germline boundaries is 24 bases long. The receptor's source is a middle-aged man with HIV. The chain uses TRBV10-3 and TRBJ1-4, and TRBD1 may be the D gene, going by 6 matching bases. The source was unsorted PBMCs, collected 3 years after starting antiretroviral therapy. The nucleotides read TGTGCCATCAGTGAAGGGCCTGGGGGGGGGCAATTTGGAAAACTGTTTTTT. Translated, it reads CAISEGPGGGQFGKLFF.